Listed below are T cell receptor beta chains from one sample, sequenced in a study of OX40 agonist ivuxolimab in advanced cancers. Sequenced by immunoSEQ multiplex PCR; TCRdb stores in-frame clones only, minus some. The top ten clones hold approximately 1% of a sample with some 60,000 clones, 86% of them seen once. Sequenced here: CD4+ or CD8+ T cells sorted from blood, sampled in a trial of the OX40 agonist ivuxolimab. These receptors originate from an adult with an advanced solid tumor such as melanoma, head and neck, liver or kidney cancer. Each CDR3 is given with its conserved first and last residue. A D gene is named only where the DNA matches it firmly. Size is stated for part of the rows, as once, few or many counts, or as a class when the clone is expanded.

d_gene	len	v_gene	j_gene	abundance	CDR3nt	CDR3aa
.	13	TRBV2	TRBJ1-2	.	TGTGCCAGCAGTGACAGCATGAACTATGGCTACACCTTC	CASSDSMNYGYTF
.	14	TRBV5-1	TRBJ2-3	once	TGCGCCAGCAGCTTGGGATTTCGCACAGATACGCAGTATTTT	CASSLGFRTDTQYF
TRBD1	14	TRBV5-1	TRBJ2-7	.	TGCGCCAGCAGCTTGGGCCAGGGGGCCTACGAGCAGTACTTC	CASSLGQGAYEQYF
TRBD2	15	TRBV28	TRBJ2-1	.	TGTGCCAGCAGTTTGGGGGCTAGCGGGAGTGGTGAGCAGTTCTTC	CASSLGASGSGEQFF
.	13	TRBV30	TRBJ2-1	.	TGTGCCTGGATGGCCGACCTCCCCAATGAGCAGTTCTTC	CAWMADLPNEQFF
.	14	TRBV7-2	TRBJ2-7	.	TGTGCCAGCACCTCATTAGACGATTCCTACGAGCAGTACTTC	CASTSLDDSYEQYF
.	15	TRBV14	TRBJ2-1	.	TGTGCCAGCAGCCTCCGACAAAGCTCCTACAATGAGCAGTTCTTC	CASSLRQSSYNEQFF
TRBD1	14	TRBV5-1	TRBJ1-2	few	TGCGCCAGCAGCTCGGGACAGGGGGTCGTTGGCTACACCTTC	CASSSGQGVVGYTF
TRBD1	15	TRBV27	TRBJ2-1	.	TGTGCCAGCAGTTCCCAACAGGGGGCCTACAATGAGCAGTTCTTC	CASSSQQGAYNEQFF
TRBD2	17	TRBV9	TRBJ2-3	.	TGTGCCAGCAGCGAGCGCGGGGCGGGAGTTTTCACAGATACGCAGTATTTT	CASSERGAGVFTDTQYF
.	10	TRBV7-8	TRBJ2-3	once	TGTGCCAGCACCAGGGATACGCAGTATTTT	CASTRDTQYF
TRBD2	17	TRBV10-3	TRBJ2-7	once	TGTGCCATCAGTGAGTTCCTAGCGGGAGGGGGGCCTTACGAGCAGTACTTC	CAISEFLAGGGPYEQYF
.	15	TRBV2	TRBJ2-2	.	TGTGCCAGCAGTGACGGAAGGGATGGCACCGGGGAGCTGTTTTTT	CASSDGRDGTGELFF
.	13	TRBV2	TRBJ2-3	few	TGTGCCAGCAGTGCTCCTTTCACAGATACGCAGTATTTT	CASSAPFTDTQYF
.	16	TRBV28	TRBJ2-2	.	TGTGCCAGCACCACTTTTTGGGGGCGACTGGCCGGGGAGCTGTTTTTT	CASTTFWGRLAGELFF
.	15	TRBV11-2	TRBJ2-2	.	TGTGCCAGCAGCTTCCAGGGGGGGAACACCGGGGAGCTGTTTTTT	CASSFQGGNTGELFF
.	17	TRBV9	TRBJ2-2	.	TGTGCCAGCAGCGTAGGTTTGCTCAGCTGGGGTGGCGGGGAGCTGTTTTTT	CASSVGLLSWGGGELFF
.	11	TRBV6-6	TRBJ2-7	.	TGTGCCAGCAGCCCCGACTACGAGCAGTACTTC	CASSPDYEQYF
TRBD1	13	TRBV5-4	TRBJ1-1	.	TGTGCCAGCAGCGCGGGACAGGGCGCTGAAGCTTTCTTT	CASSAGQGAEAFF
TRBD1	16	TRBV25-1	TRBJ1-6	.	TGTGCCAGCAGTGGTTTTATTGGGACAGCCGCTTCACCCCTCCACTTT	CASSGFIGTAASPLHF
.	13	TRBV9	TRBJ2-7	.	TGTGCCAGCAGCGTTGGGTACTCCTACGAGCAGTACTTC	CASSVGYSYEQYF
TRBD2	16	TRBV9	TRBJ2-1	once	TGTGCCAGCAGCTCGTGGCGGGAGGTAATTTTGAGTGAGCAGTTCTTC	CASSSWREVILSEQFF
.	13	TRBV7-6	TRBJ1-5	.	TGTGCCAGCAGCCTCGGGCGGAATCAGCCCCAGCATTTT	CASSLGRNQPQHF
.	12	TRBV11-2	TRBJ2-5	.	TGTGCCAGCGGGGGAAGGGGCGAGACCCAGTACTTC	CASGGRGETQYF
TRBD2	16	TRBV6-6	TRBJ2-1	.	TGTGCCAGCAGTGGCCACGGCGGGAGCTCCTACAATGAGCAGTTCTTC	CASSGHGGSSYNEQFF
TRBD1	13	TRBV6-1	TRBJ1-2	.	TGTGCCAGCAGGACAGGGGTTAACTATGGCTACACCTTC	CASRTGVNYGYTF
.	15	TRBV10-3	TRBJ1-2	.	TGTGCCATCACTCCGGGCTTAGACCTTCTCTATGGCTACACCTTC	CAITPGLDLLYGYTF
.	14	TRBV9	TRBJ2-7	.	TGTGCCAGCAGCGTATTTTCAGGAGCCTACGAGCAGTACTTC	CASSVFSGAYEQYF
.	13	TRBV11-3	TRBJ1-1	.	TGTGCCAGCAGCTTAGAGATGAGCACTGAAGCTTTCTTT	CASSLEMSTEAFF